The 10 T cell receptor beta chains presented below share a single source sample, sequenced in a study of blood T cells in healthy people across ages. It was with a sample-barcoded 5' primer and a J-beta primer mix that a second PCR of roughly 7 to 12 cycles was run. TCRdb fed the 5' RACE reads into MiXCR, producing one record per CDR3 protein. The table shows around 710,000 distinct CDR3 sequences, with 35% to 45% occurring only once. Sequenced material: blood. The receptors were sampled from a woman between 55 and 75 years old in good health.

The V call is TRBV5-1, the J call TRBJ1-6, with 10 bases that match TRBD1. Germline lookup yields CDR1 SGHRS and CDR2 YFSETQ. V shed 0 bases, J shed 8 bases, and the junction held 5 bases outside the gene matches. The CDR3 contains 16 residues. The CDR3 DNA sequence: TGCGCCAGCAGCTTGGTCGTTGGGACAGGGGATTCACCCCTCCACTTT. It is translated as CASSLVVGTGDSPLHF.

The V and J genes are TRBV7-2 and TRBJ2-7, with D possibly TRBD1 on 6 matching bases. The germline CDR1 and CDR2 sequences are SGHTA and FQGNSA. Trimming left V 5 bases short and J 9 bases short, with 17 bases between. This CDR3 spans 13 amino acids. CDR3 coding DNA: TGTGCCAGCAGCATCGGGACACCTGGCTGGCAGTACTTC. This gives the protein CASSIGTPGWQYF.

This clonotype was seen more than once but under ten times. This chain joins TRBV7-3 and TRBJ1-1, with D unresolved. Per the germline V gene, CDR1 is SGHTA and CDR2 is FQGTGA. V lost 2 bases, J lost 1 base, and 5 bases lay in between. The CDR3 covers 13 residues. The CDR3 is CASSLLRNTEAFF. The CDR3 DNA is TGTGCCAGCAGCTTACTAAGGAACACTGAAGCTTTCTTT.

V usage is TRBV6-2 or TRBV6-3 and J usage is TRBJ2-2, with 14 bases aligning to TRBD2. J was trimmed by 8 bases and V by 8 bases; bases with no gene match: 7. The CDR3 sequence is 15 residues long. The germline CDR1 and CDR2 sequences are MNHEY and SVGEGT. In DNA, the CDR3 is TGTGCCAGCCGTGGGACTAGCGGGAGTCTGGGGGAGCTGTTTTTT. This gives the protein CASRGTSGSLGELFF.

J is TRBJ2-4 and V is TRBV29-1, with 7 bases lining up with TRBD2. Gene TRBJ2-7 matches the end of the DNA better, so the J call may be wrong. The length of the CDR3 is 13 residues. Germline CDR1 and CDR2: SQVTM and ANQGSEA. The CDR3 DNA sequence: TGCAGCGTTGTCGCTAGCGGAACCTACGAGCAGTACTTC. It is translated as CSVVASGTYEQYF.

This chain joins TRBV9 and TRBJ2-1, with D maybe TRBD1 (6 bases). Germline-derived CDR1 and CDR2 are SGDLS and YYNGEE. CDR3 size: 16 residues. V lost 4 bases and J lost 1, with 15 bases in between. The CDR3 loop is CASSLQGRGSYNEQFF. The CDR3 DNA reads TGTGCCAGCAGCCTCCAGGGGAGAGGGTCCTACAATGAGCAGTTCTTC.

The chain couples TRBV6-1 to TRBJ2-1; 9 nucleotides line up with TRBD2. The CDR3 totals 14 residues. Germline V CDR1 and CDR2: MNHNS, SASEGT. V gave up 6 bases and J gave up 8 bases; unmatched junction bases: 8. The CDR3 region has the DNA TGTGCCAGCAGGGTCGGCGGGAGGGCCCATGAGCAGTTCTTC. It is translated as CASRVGGRAHEQFF.

This clonotype was counted at least ten times. CDR3 sequence (DNA): TGTGCCAGCAGTTCTTTGGGCACAGATACGCAGTATTTT. Translating gives CASSSLGTDTQYF. V gene TRBV2 combines with J gene TRBJ2-3; no clear D. The V end was cut by 5 bases, the J end by 1 base, with 7 bases between. The CDR3 runs to 13 residues. CDR1 and CDR2 (germline): SNHLY, FYNNEI.

The chain employs TRBV29-1 and TRBJ2-5; maybe TRBD1 (5 bases). CDR3 length: 13 residues. Trimming took off 6 bases at V and 5 bases at J, with 16 bases between the two ends. The germline gives CDR1 SQVTM, CDR2 ANQGSEA. CDR3: CSVQLPGYETQYF. The CDR3 DNA reads as TGCAGCGTACAGCTCCCAGGGTACGAGACCCAGTACTTC.

The chain recombines TRBV28 with TRBJ2-7; 11 bases align to TRBD2. The CDR3 sequence is 13 residues long. Germline trimming cut 7 bases from V and 2 bases from J; bases unmatched to any gene: 1. Germline CDR1 is MDHEN and CDR2 is SYDVKM. CDR3 sequence (DNA): TGTGCCAGCATGACTAGCGGGACCTACGAGCAGTACTTC. Protein sequence: CASMTSGTYEQYF.